One sample yielded the 14 T cell receptor beta chains listed below, sequenced in a study of a mutant IDH1 vaccine in newly diagnosed glioma. The time point is: week 35, safety follow-up. Vaccinated patients received 300 ug of mutant IDH1 20-mer peptide per dose, with topical imiquimod. The antigens of these receptors remain unknown. Clones were sequenced by immunoSEQ multiplex PCR, and TCRdb holds only the in-frame ones, with some missing. The profile shows 50,000 to 70,000 clones, around 84% of them singletons. The sample here was PBMCs, taken from a glioma patient whose treatment included an IDH1 peptide vaccine. Every receptor here comes from a man aged 30 to 39 with glioma.

Only a few counts were recorded for this clone. The V gene is TRBV4-1, the J gene TRBJ1-1; D ambiguous. The CDR3 contains 15 residues. Germline V CDR1 and CDR2: MGHRA, YSYEKL. The V end was cut by 0 bases, the J end by 0 bases, with 8 bases between. The CDR3: CASSQDQTVNTEAFF. The CDR3, as DNA: TGCGCCAGCAGCCAAGATCAAACAGTGAACACTGAAGCTTTCTTT.

The genes are TRBV2 and TRBJ1-4; TRBD1 is a possible D gene (5 bases). Trimming took off 7 bases at V and 5 bases at J, with 11 bases between the two ends. CDR1 is SNHLY, CDR2 FYNNEI, per germline. CDR3 length: 13 residues. CDR3 in DNA: TGTGCCAGCACTCGACAGTTAAATGAAAAACTGTTTTTT. It is translated as CASTRQLNEKLFF.

The chain recombines TRBV11-1 with TRBJ2-2, with TRBD1 as a possible D gene (6 bases). V was shortened by 4 bases and J by 7 bases, with 13 bases between the two germline ends. The germline V gene has CDR1 SGHAT and CDR2 FQDESV (reference sequence). The CDR3 is 14 residues long. CDR3 sequence reads: CASSSPGDGGELFF. CDR3 in DNA: TGTGCCAGCAGCTCCCCAGGGGATGGCGGGGAGCTGTTTTTT.

This chain joins TRBV28 and TRBJ2-2, with D perhaps TRBD2 (5 bases). This CDR3 region has 19 residues. Trimming shortened V by 5 bases and J by 0 bases, and 22 bases separated the two germline ends. CDR1 and CDR2 from the germline V gene are MDHEN and SYDVKM. CDR3: CASSSWELAVLANTGELFF. For the CDR3, the DNA is TGTGCCAGCAGTAGTTGGGAGTTGGCAGTACTCGCGAACACCGGGGAGCTGTTTTTT.

This rearrangement joins TRBV7-6 to TRBJ2-7; 7 bases map to TRBD2. From germline, CDR1 is SGHVS and CDR2 FNYEAQ. The CDR3 runs 16 residues. V shed 1 base, J shed 6 bases, and the junction held 12 bases outside the gene matches. CDR3 in DNA: TGTGCCAGCAGCTTAGGCCTACCAGGGACTATTTCCGAGCAGTACTTC. Protein sequence: CASSLGLPGTISEQYF.

The chain is built from TRBV5-5 and TRBJ1-3; D is unresolved. Germline V CDR1 and CDR2: SGHKS, YYEKEE (reference sequence). This CDR3 is 15 amino acids long. Trimming took 0 bases from V and 3 from J, leaving 10 bases between them. DNA for the CDR3: TGTGCCAGCAGCTTGGCGTCCCACGGTGGAAACACCATATATTTT. It is translated as CASSLASHGGNTIYF.

V usage is TRBV15 and J usage is TRBJ1-4, with D perhaps matching TRBD1 (5 bases). Trimming cost V 5 bases and J 10 bases, with 20 bases left between them. Germline V gene lookup returns CDR1 LNHNV and CDR2 YYDKDF (reference sequence). The CDR3 is 15 residues long. CDR3: CATSDGTGPVGKLFF. As DNA, the CDR3 is TGTGCCACCAGCGATGGGACGGGGCCCGTCGGAAAACTGTTTTTT.

The V and J genes are TRBV27 and TRBJ1-1; 9 nucleotides line up with TRBD1. In germline, CDR1 is MNHEY, CDR2 SMNVEV (reference sequence). This CDR3 region has 16 residues. The V gene end was trimmed by 6 bases and the J gene end by 1 base; junction bases not matched to a gene: 9. CDR3 protein: CASSPGPGQGNTEAFF. CDR3 bases: TGTGCCAGCAGCCCCGGACCGGGACAGGGGAACACTGAAGCTTTCTTT.

V usage is TRBV6-1 and J usage is TRBJ2-7; TRBD1 or TRBD2 may be the D gene (5 bases each). Looked up from germline, CDR1 is MNHNS and CDR2 is SASEGT. Between the trimmed V and J ends, which lost 3 bases and 0 bases, there was a span of 18 bases. CDR3 length: 17 amino acids. CDR3 nucleotides: TGTGCCAGCAGTGATCCCCGTCCGGGACGGTTCTCCTACGAGCAGTACTTC. Amino acid sequence: CASSDPRPGRFSYEQYF.

CDR3 coding DNA: TGTGCCAGCAGCCAAGAGATGAGCATCAGCGGTAGCAATCAGCCCCAGCATTTT. This codes for CASSQEMSISGSNQPQHF. The V gene is TRBV4-2, the J gene TRBJ1-5; D is unclear. The CDR3 totals 18 residues. Germline V gene lookup returns CDR1 LGHNA and CDR2 YNFKEQ. V was cut by 0 bases and J by 0 bases, with 15 bases left in between.

J is TRBJ2-7 and V is TRBV6-5, with D possibly being TRBD2 (5 bases). Trimming removed 6 bases at V and 2 bases at J, with 8 bases between. Germline CDR1 is MNHEY and CDR2 is SVGAGI. The length of the CDR3 is 12 residues. The CDR3 reads CASRSGTYEQYF. CDR3 bases: TGTGCCAGCAGGTCGGGAACCTACGAGCAGTACTTC.

This clone was seen a single time. This chain links TRBV19 with TRBJ1-2; the D gene is possibly TRBD1 (6 bases). V gave up 4 bases and J gave up 3 bases, with 12 bases separating them. Germline V gene data show CDR1 as LNHDA and CDR2 as SQIVND (reference sequence). The CDR3 sequence is 14 residues long. For the CDR3, the DNA is TGTGCCAGTAGTACACCGGGACAACACTATGGCTACACCTTC. This translates into CASSTPGQHYGYTF.

This clone occurred once. This chain joins TRBV7-9 and TRBJ1-5; D is unresolved. Germline-derived CDR1 and CDR2 are SEHNR and FQNEAQ (reference sequence). V was cut by 2 bases and J by 0 bases, with 5 bases left in between. The CDR3 sequence is 14 residues long. CDR3 coding DNA: TGTGCCAGCAGCTTAACAGATAGCAATCAGCCCCAGCATTTT. Protein sequence: CASSLTDSNQPQHF. The entire variable domain, with the rest obtained from reference TRBV7-9 and TRBJ1-5, is as follows: DTGVSQNPRHKITKRGQNVTFRCDPISEHNRLYWYRQTLGQGPEFLTYFQNEAQLEKSRLLSDRFSAERPKGSFSTLEIQRTEQGDSAMYLCASSLTDSNQPQHFGDGTRLSIL.

V usage is TRBV4-1 and J usage is TRBJ1-3; D is uncertain. V gave up 0 bases and J gave up 0 bases, with 6 bases separating them. CDR1 MGHRA and CDR2 YSYEKL come from the germline V gene. The CDR3 has 15 amino acids. Here the CDR3 DNA reads TGCGCCAGCAGCCAAGAACCTTTCTCTGGAAACACCATATATTTT. It is translated as CASSQEPFSGNTIYF.